This is a list of T cell receptor beta chains from one sample in a study of CD8 T cells in Susac syndrome. TCRdb ran MiXCR on the immunoSEQ multiplex PCR reads and lists one entry per CDR3 protein. The sample records about 130,000 distinct CDR3 sequences, more than 90% being singletons. Source material: CD4+ T cells from PBMCs. The source is a human donor in good health. The CDR3 runs from the conserved cysteine through the conserved F or W. D genes are given only for firm matches. Clone size appears in some rows only: once, few, many, or a class for an expanded clone.

>TRBV2|NA|TRBJ2-7|NA
CASKRVRESYEQYF
TGTGCCAGCAAGCGTGTCAGAGAATCCTACGAGCAGTACTTC
>TRBV5-1|NA|TRBJ2-3|NA
CASSVSLNRDTQYF
TGCGCCAGCAGCGTATCCCTAAACAGGGATACGCAGTATTTT
>TRBV12-3/TRBV12-4|once|TRBJ1-2|NA
CASSKQNYGYTF
TGTGCCAGCAGTAAGCAGAACTATGGCTACACCTTC
>TRBV12-3/TRBV12-4|NA|TRBJ2-7|NA
CASSFGTPYEQYF
TGTGCCAGCAGTTTCGGGACACCCTACGAGCAGTACTTC
>TRBV10-3|NA|TRBJ1-1|NA
CAISAENTEAFF
TGTGCCATCAGTGCAGAGAACACTGAAGCTTTCTTT
>TRBV4-3|NA|TRBJ2-2|NA
CASSQDWVKGSSSNTGELFF
TGCGCCAGCAGCCAAGATTGGGTGAAAGGGAGTTCCTCGAACACCGGGGAGCTGTTTTTT
>TRBV5-1|NA|TRBJ1-1|NA
CASSLGGSDTEAFF
TGCGCCAGCAGCTTGGGGGGAAGTGACACTGAAGCTTTCTTT
>TRBV20-1|NA|TRBJ2-7|TRBD1
CSARRRTGGYEQYF
TGCAGTGCTAGACGAAGGACAGGGGGATACGAGCAGTACTTC
>TRBV5-1|NA|TRBJ2-7|NA
CASSPLTGSSRYEQYF
TGCGCCAGCAGCCCGCTGACGGGCTCAAGTCGCTACGAGCAGTACTTC
>TRBV7-2|NA|TRBJ1-3|NA
CASSPIGSGNTIYF
TGTGCCAGCAGCCCCATCGGCTCTGGAAACACCATATATTTT
>TRBV5-4|NA|TRBJ2-3|TRBD2
CASSFTSGRPDTQYF
TGTGCCAGCAGCTTTACTAGCGGGAGACCAGATACGCAGTATTTT
>TRBV2|NA|TRBJ2-1|TRBD2
CASSRSGRAGNEQFF
TGTGCCAGCAGTCGTAGCGGGAGGGCCGGCAATGAGCAGTTCTTC
>TRBV5-4|NA|TRBJ2-5|NA
CASSLVLEETQYF
TGTGCCAGCAGCTTGGTGTTAGAGGAGACCCAGTACTTC
>TRBV29-1|NA|TRBJ1-1|NA
CSAGTPNTEAFF
TGCAGCGCCGGGACACCCAACACTGAAGCTTTCTTT
>TRBV12-3/TRBV12-4|NA|TRBJ1-1|NA
CASRLGAGTEAFF
TGTGCCAGCAGACTAGGCGCGGGCACTGAAGCTTTCTTT
>TRBV18|NA|TRBJ2-1|NA
CASTTRLLNEQFF
TGTGCCAGCACAACACGCTTATTAAATGAGCAGTTCTTC
>TRBV6-2/TRBV6-3|few|TRBJ2-7|NA
CASTKTASYEQYF
TGTGCCAGCACCAAGACAGCTTCCTACGAGCAGTACTTC
>TRBV3-1|NA|TRBJ2-2|TRBD2
CASSRAGLAGIGELFF
TGTGCCAGCAGCCGCGCGGGACTAGCGGGGATCGGGGAGCTGTTTTTT
>TRBV5-1|NA|TRBJ2-5|NA
CASSMTGTPETETQYF
TGCGCCAGCAGCATGACCGGGACACCGGAGACGGAGACCCAGTACTTC
>TRBV18|NA|TRBJ1-1|NA
CASSSVANTEAFF
TGTGCCAGCTCAAGTGTAGCGAACACTGAAGCTTTCTTT
>TRBV4-3|NA|TRBJ2-5|NA
CASSPTWGTFQETQYF
TGCGCCAGCAGCCCGACCTGGGGGACTTTCCAAGAGACCCAGTACTTC
>TRBV5-1|NA|TRBJ1-2|NA
CASSDTQGSYGYTF
TGCGCCAGCAGCGATACACAGGGATCCTATGGCTACACCTTC
>TRBV6-5|NA|TRBJ2-7|NA
CASRDPHGYEQYF
TGTGCCAGCAGGGACCCCCATGGTTACGAGCAGTACTTC
>TRBV5-1|NA|TRBJ2-2|NA
CASAPGGNGELFF
TGCGCCAGCGCTCCCGGGGGAAACGGGGAGCTGTTTTTT
>TRBV11-3|once|TRBJ2-2|TRBD2
CASSLGGVYTGELFF
TGTGCCAGCAGCTTGGGGGGGGTCTACACCGGGGAGCTGTTTTTT
>TRBV3-1|NA|TRBJ1-1|TRBD1
CASSPITGAQEAFF
TGTGCCAGCAGCCCCATTACAGGGGCCCAAGAAGCTTTCTTT
>TRBV5-1|NA|TRBJ2-6|NA
CASSLEGAISGANVLTF
TGCGCCAGCAGCTTGGAAGGGGCCATATCTGGGGCCAACGTCCTGACTTTC
>TRBV3-1|NA|TRBJ2-2|TRBD2
CASSPLAGGSTGELFF
TGTGCCAGCAGCCCGTTAGCGGGAGGCTCGACCGGGGAGCTGTTTTTT
>TRBV7-2|NA|TRBJ1-2|NA
CASSLATKPPAGHPNYGYTF
TGTGCCAGCAGCTTAGCGACCAAGCCCCCCGCAGGCCATCCTAACTATGGCTACACCTTC
>TRBV3-1|NA|TRBJ2-5|NA
CASSQEVETQYF
TGTGCCAGCAGCCAAGAGGTAGAGACCCAGTACTTC
>TRBV10-3|NA|TRBJ1-3|NA
CAISEAAGNTIYF
TGTGCCATCAGTGAGGCAGCTGGAAACACCATATATTTT
>TRBV10-3|NA|TRBJ2-1|TRBD2
CAISAGLAEHNEQFF
TGTGCCATCAGTGCGGGACTAGCGGAGCACAATGAGCAGTTCTTC
>TRBV30|NA|TRBJ2-4|TRBD1
CAWRDRGKNIQYF
TGTGCCTGGAGGGACAGGGGTAAAAACATTCAGTACTTC
>TRBV2|NA|TRBJ1-1|NA
CASQDTYTEAFF
TGTGCCAGCCAAGATACCTACACTGAAGCTTTCTTT
>TRBV7-2|NA|TRBJ1-5|TRBD1
CASPGGVRNQPQHF
TGTGCCAGCCCAGGGGGGGTAAGGAATCAGCCCCAGCATTTT
>TRBV5-6|NA|TRBJ1-2|NA
CASSLAQGYGYTF
TGTGCCAGCAGCTTGGCGCAGGGCTATGGCTACACCTTC
>TRBV29-1|NA|TRBJ1-3|NA
CSVGGYGNTIYF
TGCAGCGTTGGCGGGTACGGGAACACCATATATTTT
>TRBV7-9|NA|TRBJ2-3|TRBD2
CASSPGLAGGDTQYF
TGTGCCAGCAGCCCGGGACTAGCGGGAGGAGATACGCAGTATTTT
>TRBV4-3|NA|TRBJ2-1|NA
CASSQDIARPYSEQFF
TGCGCCAGCAGCCAAGATATCGCTCGGCCCTATAGTGAGCAGTTCTTC
>TRBV20-1|NA|TRBJ2-7|TRBD2
CSASLAGLREQYF
TGCAGTGCTAGTCTAGCGGGACTCCGCGAGCAGTACTTC
>TRBV29-1|NA|TRBJ2-5|NA
CSVEERAETQYF
TGCAGCGTTGAAGAGCGGGCGGAGACCCAGTACTTC
>TRBV2|NA|TRBJ2-2|TRBD1
CATGRGTGELFF
TGTGCCACGGGCAGGGGGACCGGGGAGCTGTTTTTT
>TRBV19|NA|TRBJ2-1|NA
CASRQTSGTRRHNEQFF
TGTGCCAGTAGACAAACTTCCGGGACAAGAAGACACAATGAGCAGTTCTTC
>TRBV20-1|NA|TRBJ2-5|NA
CSARVSHFATETQYF
TGCAGTGCTAGAGTTTCACACTTTGCGACAGAGACCCAGTACTTC
>TRBV18|NA|TRBJ2-7|NA
CASSPGLIGVYEQYF
TGTGCCAGCTCACCTGGGCTGATCGGAGTTTACGAGCAGTACTTC
>TRBV3-1|NA|TRBJ2-2|TRBD2
CASSQDPSSGGAGELFF
TGTGCCAGCAGCCAAGATCCGTCAAGCGGGGGTGCCGGGGAGCTGTTTTTT
>TRBV9|NA|TRBJ1-1|NA
CASSPRQRNTEAFF
TGTGCCAGCAGCCCTCGACAGAGAAACACTGAAGCTTTCTTT
>TRBV5-1|once|TRBJ2-3|NA
CASSPETLHTQYF
TGCGCCAGCAGCCCTGAGACCCTCCATACGCAGTATTTT
>TRBV9|NA|TRBJ1-1|NA
CASSPQPDNTEAFF
TGTGCCAGCAGCCCCCAACCTGATAACACTGAAGCTTTCTTT
>TRBV27|NA|TRBJ1-2|TRBD1
CASSFTGVNYGYTF
TGTGCCAGCAGTTTTACAGGGGTTAACTATGGCTACACCTTC
>TRBV5-1|NA|TRBJ2-5|TRBD1
CASSLMDRDGTQYF
TGCGCCAGCAGCTTGATGGACAGGGATGGGACCCAGTACTTC
>TRBV5-1|NA|TRBJ2-2|TRBD2
CASSPLAGTNTGELFF
TGCGCCAGCAGCCCGTTAGCGGGAACGAACACCGGGGAGCTGTTTTTT
>TRBV18|few|TRBJ1-2|NA
CASSPGTVYGYTF
TGTGCCAGCTCACCCGGGACGGTCTATGGCTACACCTTC
>TRBV30|NA|TRBJ2-1|TRBD2
CAWSVQLAGNEQFF
TGTGCCTGGAGTGTACAACTAGCGGGAAATGAGCAGTTCTTC